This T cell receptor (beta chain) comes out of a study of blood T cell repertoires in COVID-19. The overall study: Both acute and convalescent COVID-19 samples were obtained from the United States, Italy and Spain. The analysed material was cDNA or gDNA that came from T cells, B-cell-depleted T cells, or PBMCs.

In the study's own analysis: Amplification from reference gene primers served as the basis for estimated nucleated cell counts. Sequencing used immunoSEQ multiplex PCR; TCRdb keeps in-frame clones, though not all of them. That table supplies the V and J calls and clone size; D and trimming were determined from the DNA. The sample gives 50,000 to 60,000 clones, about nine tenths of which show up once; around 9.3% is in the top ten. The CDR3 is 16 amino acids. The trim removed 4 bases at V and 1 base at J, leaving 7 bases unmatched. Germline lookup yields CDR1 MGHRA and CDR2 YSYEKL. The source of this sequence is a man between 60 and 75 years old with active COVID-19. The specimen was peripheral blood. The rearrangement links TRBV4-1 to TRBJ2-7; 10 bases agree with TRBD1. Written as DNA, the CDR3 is TGCGCCAGCAGCCTACCTAGGACAGGGGGATCCTACGAGCAGTACTTC. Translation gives CASSLPRTGGSYEQYF.